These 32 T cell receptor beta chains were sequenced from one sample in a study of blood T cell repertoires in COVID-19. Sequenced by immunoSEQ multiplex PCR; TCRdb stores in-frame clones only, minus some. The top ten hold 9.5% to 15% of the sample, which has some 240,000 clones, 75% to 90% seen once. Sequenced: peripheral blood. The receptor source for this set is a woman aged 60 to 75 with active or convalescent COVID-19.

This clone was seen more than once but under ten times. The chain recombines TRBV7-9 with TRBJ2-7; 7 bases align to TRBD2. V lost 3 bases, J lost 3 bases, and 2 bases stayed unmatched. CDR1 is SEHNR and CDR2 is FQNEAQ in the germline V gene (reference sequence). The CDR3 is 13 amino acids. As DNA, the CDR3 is TGTGCCAGCAGCTTGGGAGGGCTCTACGAGCAGTACTTC. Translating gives CASSLGGLYEQYF.

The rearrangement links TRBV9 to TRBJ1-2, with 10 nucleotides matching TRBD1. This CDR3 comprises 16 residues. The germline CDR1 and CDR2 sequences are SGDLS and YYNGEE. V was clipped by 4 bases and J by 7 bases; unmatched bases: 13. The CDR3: CASSPRSRQGAGGYTF. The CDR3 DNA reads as TGTGCCAGCAGCCCGAGAAGCCGACAGGGGGCTGGTGGCTACACCTTC.

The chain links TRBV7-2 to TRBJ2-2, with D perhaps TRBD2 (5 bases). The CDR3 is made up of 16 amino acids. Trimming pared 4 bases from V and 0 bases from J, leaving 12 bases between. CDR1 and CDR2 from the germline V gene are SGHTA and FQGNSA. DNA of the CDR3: TGTGCCAGCAGCTACGCGCGGGCAGCGAACACCGGGGAGCTGTTTTTT. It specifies CASSYARAANTGELFF.

DNA for the CDR3: TGCGCCAGCGGAACCGGGACATCGGGGCAGAACACTGAAGCTTTCTTT. Protein: CASGTGTSGQNTEAFF. This chain links TRBV5-1 with TRBJ1-1; D perhaps matches TRBD1 (6 bases). Germline loops: CDR1 SGHRS, CDR2 YFSETQ. This CDR3 has 16 amino acids. Trimming removed 7 bases at V and 1 base at J, with 20 bases between.

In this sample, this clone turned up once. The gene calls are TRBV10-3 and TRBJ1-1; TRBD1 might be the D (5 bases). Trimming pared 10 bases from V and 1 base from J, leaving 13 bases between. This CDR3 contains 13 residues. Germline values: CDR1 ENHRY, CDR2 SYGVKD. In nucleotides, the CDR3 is TGTGCCACCAGAGACAGTCCGAACACTGAAGCTTTCTTT. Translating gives CATRDSPNTEAFF.

In DNA, the CDR3 is TGTGCCAGCAGCCAAGGCAATAGCGGGGGGGCCACAGATACGCAGTATTTT. Its translation: CASSQGNSGGATDTQYF. This chain connects TRBV4-2 to TRBJ2-3; 11 bases agree with TRBD2. Germline V lookup: CDR1 LGHNA, CDR2 YNFKEQ. This CDR3 comprises 17 residues. J was trimmed by 2 bases and V by 1 base; bases with no gene match: 5.

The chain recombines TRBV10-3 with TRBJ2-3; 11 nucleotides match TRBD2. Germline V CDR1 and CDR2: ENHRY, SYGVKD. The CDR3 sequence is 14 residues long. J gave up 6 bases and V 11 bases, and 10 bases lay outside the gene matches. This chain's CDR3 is CAASLAGGADTQYF. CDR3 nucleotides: TGTGCCGCCTCTTTAGCGGGGGGGGCGGATACGCAGTATTTT.

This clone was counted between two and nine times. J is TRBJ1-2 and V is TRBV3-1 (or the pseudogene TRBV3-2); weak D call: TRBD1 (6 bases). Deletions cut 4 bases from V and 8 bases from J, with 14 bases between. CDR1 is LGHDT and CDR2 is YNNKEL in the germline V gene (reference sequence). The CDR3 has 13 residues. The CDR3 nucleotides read TGTGCCAGCAGCCTGGGGGCGAGTTGGGGCTACACCTTC. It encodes CASSLGASWGYTF.

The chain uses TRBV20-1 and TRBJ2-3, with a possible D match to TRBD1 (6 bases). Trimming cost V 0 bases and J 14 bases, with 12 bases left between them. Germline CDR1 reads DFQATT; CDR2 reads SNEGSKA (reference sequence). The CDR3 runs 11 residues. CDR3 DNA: TGCAGTGCTAGAGAGGGGGCATACCGGTATTTT. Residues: CSAREGAYRYF.

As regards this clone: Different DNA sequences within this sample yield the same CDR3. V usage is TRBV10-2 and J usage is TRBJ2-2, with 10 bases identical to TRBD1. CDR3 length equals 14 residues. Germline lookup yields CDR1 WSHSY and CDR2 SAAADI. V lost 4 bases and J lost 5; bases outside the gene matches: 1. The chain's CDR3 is CASSGQGATGELFF. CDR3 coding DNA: TGCGCCAGCAGTGGACAGGGGGCGACCGGGGAGCTGTTTTTT.

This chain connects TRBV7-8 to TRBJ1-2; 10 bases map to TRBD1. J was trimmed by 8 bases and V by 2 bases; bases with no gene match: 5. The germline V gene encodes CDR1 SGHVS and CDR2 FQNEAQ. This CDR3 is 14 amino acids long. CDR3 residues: CASSLRGQGKGYTF. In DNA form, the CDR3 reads TGTGCCAGCAGCTTAAGGGGACAGGGGAAGGGCTACACCTTC.

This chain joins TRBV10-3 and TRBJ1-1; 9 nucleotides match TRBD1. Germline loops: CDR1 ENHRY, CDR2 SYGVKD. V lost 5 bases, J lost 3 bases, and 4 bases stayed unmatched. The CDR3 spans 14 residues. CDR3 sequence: CAISSGQGDTEAFF. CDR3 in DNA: TGTGCCATCAGTTCGGGACAGGGCGACACTGAAGCTTTCTTT.

The CDR3 loop reads CASSPGTSGGYEQYF. For the CDR3, the DNA is TGTGCCAGCAGTCCCGGGACTAGCGGGGGTTACGAGCAGTACTTC. This sequence joins TRBV6-2 or TRBV6-3 and TRBJ2-7, with TRBD2 matching 14 bases. The CDR3 spans 15 residues. Trimming cost V 5 bases and J 4 bases; bases outside gene matches: 4. Germline values: CDR1 MNHEY, CDR2 SVGEGT.

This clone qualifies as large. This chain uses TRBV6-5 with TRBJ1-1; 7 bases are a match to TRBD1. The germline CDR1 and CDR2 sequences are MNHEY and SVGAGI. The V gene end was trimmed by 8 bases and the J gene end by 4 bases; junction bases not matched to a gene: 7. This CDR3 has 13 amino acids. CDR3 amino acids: CASLKQGTTEAFF. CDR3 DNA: TGTGCCAGCCTGAAACAGGGGACCACTGAAGCTTTCTTT.

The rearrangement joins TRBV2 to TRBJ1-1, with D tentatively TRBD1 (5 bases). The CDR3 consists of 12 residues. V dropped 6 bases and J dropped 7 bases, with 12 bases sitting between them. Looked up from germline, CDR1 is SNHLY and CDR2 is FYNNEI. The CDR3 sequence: CASSRRGSEAFF. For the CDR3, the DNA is TGTGCCAGCAGCCGCCGGGGGAGTGAAGCTTTCTTT.

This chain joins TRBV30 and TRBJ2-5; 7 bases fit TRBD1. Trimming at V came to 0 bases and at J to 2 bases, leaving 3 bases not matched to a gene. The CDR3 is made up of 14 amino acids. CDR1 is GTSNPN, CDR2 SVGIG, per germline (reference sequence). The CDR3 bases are TGTGCCTGGAGTGTTGGGACAGTTCAAGAGACCCAGTACTTC. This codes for CAWSVGTVQETQYF.

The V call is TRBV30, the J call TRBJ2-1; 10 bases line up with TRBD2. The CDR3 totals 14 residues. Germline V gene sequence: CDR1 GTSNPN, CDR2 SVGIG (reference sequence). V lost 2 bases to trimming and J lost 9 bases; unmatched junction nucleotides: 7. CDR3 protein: CAWSLIAGGTEQFF. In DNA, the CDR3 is TGTGCCTGGAGTCTAATAGCGGGGGGAACTGAGCAGTTCTTC.

The CDR3, as DNA: TGTGCCAGCAGCGTAGGACGGGGAGGACTAGAAAAACTGTTTTTT. Translated, it gives CASSVGRGGLEKLFF. The chain recombines TRBV9 with TRBJ1-4, with D unclear. The CDR3 spans 15 residues. Trimming stripped 0 bases from V and 8 bases from J, with 14 bases between. Germline CDR1 and CDR2: SGDLS and YYNGEE. The complete variable domain, with remaining parts taken from reference TRBV9 and TRBJ1-4, reads DSGVTQTPKHLITATGQRVTLRCSPRSGDLSVYWYQQSLDQGLQFLIQYYNGEERAKGNILERFSAQQFPDLHSELNLSSLELGDSALYFCASSVGRGGLEKLFFGSGTQLSVL.

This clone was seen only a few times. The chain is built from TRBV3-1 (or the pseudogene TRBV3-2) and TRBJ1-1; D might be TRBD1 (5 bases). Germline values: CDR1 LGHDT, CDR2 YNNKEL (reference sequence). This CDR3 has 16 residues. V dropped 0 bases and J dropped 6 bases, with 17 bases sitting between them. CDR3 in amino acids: CASSQEHRTLLAEAFF. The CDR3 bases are TGTGCCAGCAGCCAAGAACATAGGACACTACTCGCTGAAGCTTTCTTT.

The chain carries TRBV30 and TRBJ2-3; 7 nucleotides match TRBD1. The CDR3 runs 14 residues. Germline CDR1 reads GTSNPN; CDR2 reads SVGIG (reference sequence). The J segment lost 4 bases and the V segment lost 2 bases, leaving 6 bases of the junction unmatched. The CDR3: CAWSPNRGADTQYF. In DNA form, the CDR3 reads TGTGCCTGGAGTCCCAACAGGGGAGCAGATACGCAGTATTTT.

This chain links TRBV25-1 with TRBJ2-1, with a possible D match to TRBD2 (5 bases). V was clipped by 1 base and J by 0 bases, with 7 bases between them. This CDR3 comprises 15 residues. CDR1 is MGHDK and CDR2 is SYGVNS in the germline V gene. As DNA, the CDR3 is TGTGCCAGCAGTGAATCCCGGGGCTCCTACAATGAGCAGTTCTTC. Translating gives CASSESRGSYNEQFF.

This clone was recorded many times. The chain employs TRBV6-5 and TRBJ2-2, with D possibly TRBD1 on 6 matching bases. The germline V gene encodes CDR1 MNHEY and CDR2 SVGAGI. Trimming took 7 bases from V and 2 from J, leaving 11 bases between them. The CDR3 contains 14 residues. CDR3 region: CASTWGHNTGELFF. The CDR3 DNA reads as TGTGCCAGCACCTGGGGACACAACACCGGGGAGCTGTTTTTT.

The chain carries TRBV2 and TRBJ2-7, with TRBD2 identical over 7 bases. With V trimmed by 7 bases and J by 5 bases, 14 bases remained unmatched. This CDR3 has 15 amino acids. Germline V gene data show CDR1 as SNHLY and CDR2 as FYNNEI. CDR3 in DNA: TGTGCCAGCACCAGGGAAGCGGGGCCCGGGAACGAGCAGTACTTC. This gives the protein CASTREAGPGNEQYF.

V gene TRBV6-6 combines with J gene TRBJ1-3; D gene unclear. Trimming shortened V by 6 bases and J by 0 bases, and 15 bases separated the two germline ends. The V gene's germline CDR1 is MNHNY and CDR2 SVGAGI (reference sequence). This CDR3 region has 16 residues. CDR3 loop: CASRGTGIHSGNTIYF. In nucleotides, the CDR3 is TGTGCCAGCAGGGGCACCGGGATACACTCTGGAAACACCATATATTTT.

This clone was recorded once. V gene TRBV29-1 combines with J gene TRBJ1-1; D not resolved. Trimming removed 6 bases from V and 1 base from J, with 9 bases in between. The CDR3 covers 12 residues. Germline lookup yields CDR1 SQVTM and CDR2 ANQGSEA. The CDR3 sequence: CSVRSSNTEAFF. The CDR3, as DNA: TGCAGCGTGAGGTCCTCGAACACTGAAGCTTTCTTT.

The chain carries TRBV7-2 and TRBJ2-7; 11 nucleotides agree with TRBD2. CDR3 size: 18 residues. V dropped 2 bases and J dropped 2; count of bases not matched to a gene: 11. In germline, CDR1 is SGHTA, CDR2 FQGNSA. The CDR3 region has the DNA TGTGCCAGCAGCTTACCCAGGGTCGGGACTAGCGGACCCTACGAGCAGTACTTC. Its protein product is CASSLPRVGTSGPYEQYF.

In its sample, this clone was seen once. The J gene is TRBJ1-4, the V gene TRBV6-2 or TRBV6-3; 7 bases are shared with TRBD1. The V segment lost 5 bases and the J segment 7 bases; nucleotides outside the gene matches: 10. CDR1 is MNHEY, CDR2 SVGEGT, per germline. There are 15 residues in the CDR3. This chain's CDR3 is CASSTRQGGGEKLFF. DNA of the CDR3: TGTGCCAGCAGTACGCGACAGGGAGGAGGTGAAAAACTGTTTTTT.

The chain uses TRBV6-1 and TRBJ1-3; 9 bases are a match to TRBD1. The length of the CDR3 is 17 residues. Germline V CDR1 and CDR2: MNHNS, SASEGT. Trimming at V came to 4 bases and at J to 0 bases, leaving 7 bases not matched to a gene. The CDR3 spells CASSGRGTGSSGNTIYF. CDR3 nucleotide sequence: TGTGCCAGCAGTGGGCGTGGGACAGGGAGCTCTGGAAACACCATATATTTT.

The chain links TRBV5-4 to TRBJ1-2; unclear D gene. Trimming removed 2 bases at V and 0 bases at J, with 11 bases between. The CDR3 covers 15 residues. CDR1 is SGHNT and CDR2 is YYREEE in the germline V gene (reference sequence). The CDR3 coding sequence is TGTGCCAGCAGCTTAGCGGGGAGAACTAACTATGGCTACACCTTC. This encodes CASSLAGRTNYGYTF.

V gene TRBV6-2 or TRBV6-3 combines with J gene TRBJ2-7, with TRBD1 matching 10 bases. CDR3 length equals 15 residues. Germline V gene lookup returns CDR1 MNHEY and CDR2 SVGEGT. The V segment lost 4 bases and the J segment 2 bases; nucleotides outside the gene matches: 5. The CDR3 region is CASSLGDRGPYEQYF. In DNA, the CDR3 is TGTGCCAGCAGTTTAGGGGACAGGGGTCCCTACGAGCAGTACTTC.

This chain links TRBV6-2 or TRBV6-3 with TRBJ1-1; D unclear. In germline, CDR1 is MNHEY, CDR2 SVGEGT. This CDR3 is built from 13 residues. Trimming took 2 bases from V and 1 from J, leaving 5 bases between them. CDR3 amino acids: CASSYRQNTEAFF. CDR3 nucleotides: TGTGCCAGCAGTTACCGACAGAACACTGAAGCTTTCTTT.

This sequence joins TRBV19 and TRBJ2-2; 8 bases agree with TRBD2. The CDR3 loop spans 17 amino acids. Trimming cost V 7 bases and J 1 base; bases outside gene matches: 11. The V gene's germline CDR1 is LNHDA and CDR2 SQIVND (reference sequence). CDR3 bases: TGTGCCAGTATCCCGGGGGGGTCCCGCTTGAACACCGGGGAGCTGTTTTTT. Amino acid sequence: CASIPGGSRLNTGELFF.